One T cell receptor beta chain is described in this entry. Cells sorted by CD45RO/CCR7/CD25/CD127/CD95/CD27 comprised CD4+ naive, central memory, regulatory and stem cell-like memory cells. The purity of all sorted populations exceeded 95%. This sample is part of a study of beta chain features in type 1 diabetes. Study-level background: Age and gender were similar between patients and healthy donors, as were cell yields. Taken together, all samples contributed approximately 110 million examined sorted cells.

Every isolated RNA sample was fully reverse transcribed, so sequencing captured expressed TCRB transcripts. Produced via immunoSEQ multiplex PCR; TCRdb's table is partial and in-frame only. The sample yields about 320,000 clones, 12% to 15% seen once. The sequencing input was central memory CD4+ T cells from blood. The TCR comes from a man aged 25-45 years in good health.

CDR3 bases: TGCGCCAGCAGACCCGACAGCTCTGGAAACACCATATATTTT. Translated: CASRPDSSGNTIYF. V gene TRBV4-3 combines with J gene TRBJ1-3, with D perhaps TRBD1 (5 bases). Trimming shortened V by 6 bases and J by 0 bases, and 9 bases separated the two germline ends. CDR1 and CDR2 (germline): LGHNA, YSLEER. The CDR3 has 14 amino acids.